These 10 T cell receptor beta chains originate from one sample sequenced in a study of OX40 agonist ivuxolimab in advanced cancers. The assay was immunoSEQ multiplex PCR, and TCRdb's table has in-frame clones only and misses some. Seen here are 77,000 or so clones, about 92% observed once, and the top ten hold about 0.4%. Sequences were derived from CD4+ or CD8+ T cells sorted from blood, sampled in a trial of the OX40 agonist ivuxolimab. Every receptor here comes from an adult with an advanced solid tumor such as melanoma, head and neck, liver or kidney cancer.

This chain uses TRBV7-2 with TRBJ2-7; D is ambiguous. Germline V gene lookup returns CDR1 SGHTA and CDR2 FQGNSA. V lost 3 bases to trimming and J lost 5 bases, with 8 bases between them. This CDR3 has 12 amino acids. The CDR3 loop reads CASSFEVHEQYF. The CDR3 DNA reads as TGTGCCAGCAGCTTCGAGGTCCACGAGCAGTACTTC.

The chain recombines TRBV4-3 with TRBJ2-1; 12 bases fit TRBD1. CDR1 is LGHNA and CDR2 is YSLEER in the germline V gene. Losses at the gene ends were 3 bases for V and 10 bases for J; bases not matched to a gene: 7. The CDR3 runs 15 residues. The DNA for the CDR3 is TGCGCCAGCAGCCATCCGGGACAGGGGGCAGGAGAGCAGTTCTTC. This translates into CASSHPGQGAGEQFF.

The rearrangement joins TRBV7-2 to TRBJ1-1; TRBD1 matches 8 bases. Germline V CDR1 and CDR2: SGHTA, FQGNSA. Trimming took 5 bases from V and 5 from J; bases not matched to a gene: 10. The CDR3 totals 15 residues. The CDR3 here is CASSLSQGVGTEAFF. DNA of the CDR3: TGTGCCAGCAGCCTCTCACAGGGGGTCGGTACTGAAGCTTTCTTT.

The V gene is TRBV7-2, the J gene TRBJ2-2; D ambiguous. This CDR3 region has 14 residues. V was clipped by 5 bases and J by 4 bases, with 11 bases between them. Germline V CDR1 and CDR2: SGHTA, FQGNSA. The CDR3 here is CASSPVAITGELFF. CDR3 nucleotides: TGTGCCAGCAGCCCAGTGGCTATCACCGGGGAGCTGTTTTTT.

This chain joins TRBV27 and TRBJ1-2, with D unresolved. The V end was cut by 5 bases, the J end by 4 bases, with 20 bases between. The CDR3 is 16 residues long. Germline CDR1 reads MNHEY; CDR2 reads SMNVEV (reference sequence). The CDR3 here is CASSEAIRVAGYGYTF. The CDR3 DNA follows: TGTGCCAGCAGTGAGGCCATTAGGGTCGCCGGCTATGGCTACACCTTC.

The chain has TRBV11-2 and TRBJ2-5; 7 nucleotides align to TRBD2. The V and J ends lost 5 bases and 5 bases, in that order; junction bases with no gene match: 11. Germline-derived CDR1 and CDR2 are SGHAT and FQNNGV. This CDR3 is built from 15 residues. As DNA, the CDR3 is TGTGCCAGCAGCACACCGCGGGGGTCGGGGGAGACCCAGTACTTC. The encoded protein is CASSTPRGSGETQYF.

The sample holds one count of this clone. The V and J genes are TRBV9 and TRBJ2-3; 11 bases are shared with TRBD2. Germline-derived CDR1 and CDR2 are SGDLS and YYNGEE. The CDR3 length is 15 residues. J gave up 5 bases and V 4 bases, and 6 bases lay outside the gene matches. The CDR3 DNA is TGTGCCAGCAGCCTAGCGGGGGGCCCGGGAGATACGCAGTATTTT. It is translated as CASSLAGGPGDTQYF.

The V gene is TRBV18, the J gene TRBJ1-2; 8 bases fit TRBD1. Germline loops: CDR1 KGHSH, CDR2 LQKENI. Germline trimming cut 3 bases from V and 4 bases from J; bases unmatched to any gene: 7. This CDR3 region has 15 residues. The CDR3 DNA sequence: TGTGCCAGCTCACCCGGACAGGGTCTCCTCTATGGCTACACCTTC. It yields the protein CASSPGQGLLYGYTF. Full variable domain (missing parts from reference TRBV18 and TRBJ1-2): NAGVMQNPRHLVRRRGQEARLRCSPMKGHSHVYWYRQLPEEGLKFMVYLQKENIIDESGMPKERFSAEFPKEGPSILRIQQVVRGDSAAYFCASSPGQGLLYGYTFGSGTRLTVV.

The V and J genes are TRBV2 and TRBJ2-3, with 14 positions matching TRBD2. Germline CDR1 SNHLY, CDR2 FYNNEI. CDR3 length equals 18 residues. The V segment lost 6 bases and the J segment 1 base; nucleotides outside the gene matches: 9. The CDR3 bases are TGTGCCAGCAGCGACGGACTAGCGGGAGGCTTGGGCACAGATACGCAGTATTTT. The encoded protein is CASSDGLAGGLGTDTQYF. Based on the CDR3 plus reference TRBV2 and TRBJ2-3, the full variable domain is EPEVTQTPSHQVTQMGQEVILRCVPISNHLYFYWYRQILGQKVEFLVSFYNNEISEKSEIFDDQFSVERPDGSNFTLKIRSTKLEDSAMYFCASSDGLAGGLGTDTQYFGPGTRLTVL.

The chain joins TRBV10-2 to TRBJ2-2; D is possibly TRBD1 (6 bases). V was clipped by 9 bases and J by 1 base, with 15 bases between them. Per the germline V gene, CDR1 is WSHSY and CDR2 is SAAADI. CDR3 length: 15 amino acids. CDR3 residues: CASVPSGQNTGELFF. CDR3 bases: TGCGCCAGTGTACCCTCGGGACAGAACACCGGGGAGCTGTTTTTT.